The TCR beta chain under discussion was sequenced for a study of T cell changes during pregnancy in multiple sclerosis. CDR1 and CDR2 from the germline V gene are PRHDT and FYEKMQ (reference sequence). This CDR3 region has 12 residues. V shed 5 bases and J shed 11 bases, with 15 bases lying between them. Measured with immunoSEQ multiplex PCR; TCRdb has only the in-frame clones, and not every one. Here the sample spans about 100,000 clones, roughly 90% being singletons. The chain combines TRBV13 with TRBJ1-1, with D tentatively TRBD1 (6 bases). The source was peripheral blood, collected after pregnancy. This clonotype originated in a female donor with multiple sclerosis, enrolled in a pregnancy study. The CDR3 is CASSNNRELAFF. As DNA, the CDR3 is TGTGCCAGCAGCAACAACAGGGAGTTGGCTTTCTTT.